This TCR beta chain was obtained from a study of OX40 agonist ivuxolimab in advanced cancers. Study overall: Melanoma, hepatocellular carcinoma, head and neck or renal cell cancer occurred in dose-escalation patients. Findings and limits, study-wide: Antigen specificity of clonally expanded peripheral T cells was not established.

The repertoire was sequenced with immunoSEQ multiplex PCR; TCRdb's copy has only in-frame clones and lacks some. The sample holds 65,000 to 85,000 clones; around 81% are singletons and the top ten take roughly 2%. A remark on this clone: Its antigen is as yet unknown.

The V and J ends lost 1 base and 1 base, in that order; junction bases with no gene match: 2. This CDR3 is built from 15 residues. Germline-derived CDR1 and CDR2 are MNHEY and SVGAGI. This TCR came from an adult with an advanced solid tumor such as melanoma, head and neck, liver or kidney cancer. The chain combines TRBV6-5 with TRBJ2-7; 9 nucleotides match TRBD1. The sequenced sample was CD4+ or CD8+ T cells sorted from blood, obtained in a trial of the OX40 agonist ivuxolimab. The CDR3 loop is CASSYYGTGSYEQYF. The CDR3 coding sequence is TGTGCCAGCAGTTACTACGGGACAGGGTCCTACGAGCAGTACTTC.